The 24 T cell receptor beta chains presented below share a single source sample, sequenced in a study of CD8+ T cells in alopecia areata. Once RNA had been extracted, it was reverse transcribed into cDNA to act as the sequencing template. The protocol was immunoSEQ multiplex PCR, while the TCRdb copy is restricted to in-frame clones and leaves out a portion. The sample has 90,000 to 100,000 clones; approximately 42% are singletons. What was sequenced was CD4+ T cells sorted from blood. The receptors were sampled from a human donor with alopecia areata.

This clone has just a few counts. J is TRBJ2-5 and V is TRBV5-1; no clear D. This CDR3 contains 12 residues. Germline CDR1 reads SGHRS; CDR2 reads YFSETQ. Between the trimmed V and J ends, which lost 5 bases and 5 bases, there was a span of 10 bases. This CDR3 reads CASRVTRETQYF. The CDR3 nucleotides read TGCGCCAGCAGGGTAACCAGGGAGACCCAGTACTTC.

This clone was observed a handful of times. The chain carries TRBV30 and TRBJ1-2; 9 bases match TRBD1. The germline CDR1 and CDR2 sequences are GTSNPN and SVGIG (reference sequence). The V segment lost 0 bases and the J segment 7 bases; nucleotides outside the gene matches: 6. This CDR3 is 14 amino acids long. Here the CDR3 reads CAWSVEQGAFGYTF. The CDR3 bases are TGTGCCTGGAGTGTCGAACAGGGGGCGTTTGGCTACACCTTC.

This clone occurred a few times. The V gene is TRBV4-1, the J gene TRBJ2-4, with no clear D. Germline V lookup: CDR1 MGHRA, CDR2 YSYEKL. V lost 0 bases, J lost 9 bases, and 9 bases lay in between. This CDR3 is 13 amino acids long. CDR3 DNA: TGCGCCAGCAGCCAAGATTACGGTGGCATTCAGTACTTC. Translated: CASSQDYGGIQYF.

This clone occurred a few times. This chain connects TRBV7-3 to TRBJ2-2; 8 bases match TRBD2. Per germline, CDR1 SGHTA and CDR2 FQGTGA. The CDR3 sequence is 17 residues long. With 5 bases clipped from V and 5 bases from J, the junction kept 13 bases outside the gene matches. CDR3 loop: CASSQSLSGGRTGELFF. DNA for the CDR3: TGTGCCAGCAGCCAATCGCTCAGCGGGGGTCGAACCGGGGAGCTGTTTTTT.

The gene calls are TRBV18 and TRBJ2-3; 7 bases agree with TRBD1. The CDR3 has 14 amino acids. V was clipped by 3 bases and J by 3 bases; unmatched bases: 3. CDR1 KGHSH and CDR2 LQKENI come from the germline V gene. For the CDR3, the DNA is TGTGCCAGCTCACCCGGGACAGAGACAGATACGCAGTATTTT. Its protein product is CASSPGTETDTQYF.

V is TRBV5-1 and J is TRBJ2-1; the D is unclear. The V end lost 6 bases, the J end lost 8 bases, and 6 bases lay between the germline ends. There are 10 residues in the CDR3. From germline, CDR1 is SGHRS and CDR2 YFSETQ. The CDR3 DNA follows: TGCGCCAGCACGATCTATGAGCAGTTCTTC. Encoded protein: CASTIYEQFF.

V is TRBV28 and J is TRBJ2-7; 11 bases are shared with TRBD2. With V trimmed by 5 bases and J by 3 bases, 3 bases remained unmatched. Per the germline V gene, CDR1 is MDHEN and CDR2 is SYDVKM. The CDR3 has 14 amino acids. In DNA, the CDR3 is TGTGCCAGCAGTCCGGGACTAGCGGACTACGAGCAGTACTTC. Translation gives CASSPGLADYEQYF.

This clone is a singleton in its sample. The V gene is TRBV5-1, the J gene TRBJ2-1, with 7 bases identical to TRBD2. With V trimmed by 0 bases and J by 5 bases, 5 bases remained unmatched. CDR1 and CDR2 (germline): SGHRS, YFSETQ. This CDR3 region has 15 residues. The CDR3 DNA is TGCGCCAGCAGCTTGGATAGCGGGCCCAACAATGAGCAGTTCTTC. Its protein product is CASSLDSGPNNEQFF.

The chain joins TRBV2 to TRBJ1-5; TRBD1 is a possible D gene (5 bases). The germline gives CDR1 SNHLY, CDR2 FYNNEI. The CDR3 runs to 16 residues. V was cut by 7 bases and J by 0 bases, with 16 bases left in between. The CDR3 reads CASKTNSGGSNQPQHF. In DNA form, the CDR3 reads TGTGCCAGCAAAACAAACAGTGGGGGTAGCAATCAGCCCCAGCATTTT.

The rearrangement joins TRBV29-1 to TRBJ2-3, with 14 bases that match TRBD2. V lost 6 bases and J lost 4; bases outside the gene matches: 0. This CDR3 contains 13 residues. Germline V gives CDR1 SQVTM, CDR2 ANQGSEA. CDR3 amino acids: CSVGLAGADTQYF. The DNA of the CDR3 is TGCAGCGTGGGACTAGCGGGGGCAGATACGCAGTATTTT.

The DNA of the CDR3 is TGCAGCGTTGGGGACGGATCCTACGAGCAGTACTTC. This translates into CSVGDGSYEQYF. The chain uses TRBV29-1 and TRBJ2-7, with D possibly called TRBD1 or TRBD2 (5 bases each). The CDR3 is 12 residues long. Germline CDR1 reads SQVTM; CDR2 reads ANQGSEA. V dropped 4 bases and J dropped 1 base, with 8 bases sitting between them.

V usage is TRBV7-3 and J usage is TRBJ2-1; D is undetermined. The CDR3 length is 11 residues. Germline V gene data show CDR1 as SGHTA and CDR2 as FQGTGA. With 0 bases removed from V and 7 bases from J, the gap between germline ends came to 1 base. CDR3 nucleotides: TGTGCCAGCAGCTTAACAAATGAGCAGTTCTTC. This sequence encodes CASSLTNEQFF. Variable domain in full (rest from reference TRBV7-3 and TRBJ2-1): GAGVSQTPSNKVTEKGKYVELRCDPISGHTALYWYRQSLGQGPEFLIYFQGTGAADDSGLPNDRFFAVRPEGSVSTLKIQRTERGDSAVYLCASSLTNEQFFGPGTRLTVL.

CDR3 protein: CAWIADVGEQYF. DNA of the CDR3: TGTGCCTGGATCGCCGACGTGGGAGAGCAGTACTTC. V is TRBV30 and J is TRBJ2-7; D gene uncertain. The CDR3 runs to 12 residues. The germline V gene has CDR1 GTSNPN and CDR2 SVGIG (reference sequence). The germline V and J ends were trimmed by 4 bases and 7 bases, with 14 bases remaining between them.

V usage is TRBV29-1 and J usage is TRBJ2-7; 12 bases align to TRBD1. The length of the CDR3 is 13 residues. CDR1 is SQVTM and CDR2 is ANQGSEA in the germline V gene. The trim removed 4 bases at V and 4 bases at J, leaving 2 bases unmatched. The CDR3 spells CSVGDRGQYEQYF. The CDR3 DNA follows: TGCAGCGTTGGGGACAGGGGGCAGTACGAGCAGTACTTC.

CDR3 amino acids: CASISVAGEKLFF. CDR3 sequence (DNA): TGTGCCAGTATTTCTGTTGCGGGGGAAAAACTGTTTTTT. The chain links TRBV2 to TRBJ1-4; D remains ambiguous. V gave up 9 bases and J gave up 8 bases, with 16 bases separating them. Germline-derived CDR1 and CDR2 are SNHLY and FYNNEI. The CDR3 length is 13 residues.

In this sample, this clone turned up a few times. This chain links TRBV28 with TRBJ2-3, with D maybe TRBD2 (6 bases). Germline V gene lookup returns CDR1 MDHEN and CDR2 SYDVKM. V was clipped by 5 bases and J by 8 bases, with 17 bases between them. The CDR3 contains 14 residues. CDR3 nucleotides: TGTGCCAGCAGTCTAACGGGACTCCTCGGTACGCAGTATTTT. This codes for CASSLTGLLGTQYF.

V gene TRBV20-1 combines with J gene TRBJ1-2, with D perhaps TRBD1 (6 bases). Trimming pared 6 bases from V and 6 bases from J, leaving 11 bases between. The CDR3 runs to 11 residues. Germline V gene sequence: CDR1 DFQATT, CDR2 SNEGSKA (reference sequence). CDR3: CSATHRDGYTF. The CDR3 bases are TGCAGTGCAACGCACAGGGATGGCTACACCTTC.

The chain employs TRBV7-2 and TRBJ1-1; maybe TRBD1 (6 bases). The CDR3 is 15 amino acids. CDR1 is SGHTA and CDR2 is FQGNSA in the germline V gene. The V and J ends lost 2 bases and 4 bases respectively, with 14 bases between them. CDR3 nucleotide sequence: TGTGCCAGCAGCTTATCAGGCAGGGGAGTCACTGAAGCTTTCTTT. Translating it yields CASSLSGRGVTEAFF.

Turning to this clone: Other nucleotide sequences in the sample specify the same CDR3. This rearrangement joins TRBV15 to TRBJ2-7; perhaps TRBD2 as D (5 bases). Germline lookup yields CDR1 LNHNV and CDR2 YYDKDF (reference sequence). The length of the CDR3 is 12 residues. V was cut by 1 base and J by 4 bases, with 5 bases left in between. CDR3 protein: CATSRAGYEQYF. In DNA, the CDR3 is TGTGCCACCAGCAGAGCGGGGTACGAGCAGTACTTC.

The chain carries TRBV4-1 and TRBJ1-2; 9 bases match TRBD1. The CDR3 covers 15 residues. Germline assignment: CDR1 MGHRA and CDR2 YSYEKL. V gave up 5 bases and J gave up 6 bases; unmatched junction bases: 10. The CDR3 spells CASSSPGTGRNGYTF. The CDR3 nucleotides are TGCGCCAGCAGCTCTCCAGGGACAGGGAGAAATGGCTACACCTTC.

The chain has TRBV7-2 and TRBJ2-3; TRBD2 aligns across 8 bases. The CDR3 spans 15 residues. With V trimmed by 5 bases and J by 0 bases, 4 bases remained unmatched. CDR1 SGHTA and CDR2 FQGNSA come from the germline V gene. The CDR3 DNA reads TGTGCCAGCAGCGCACTAGCGGCTAGCACAGATACGCAGTATTTT. Protein sequence: CASSALAASTDTQYF.

The chain recombines TRBV29-1 with TRBJ2-1; TRBD2 agrees at 9 bases. From germline, CDR1 is SQVTM and CDR2 ANQGSEA. This CDR3 has 15 amino acids. The J segment lost 0 bases and the V segment lost 5 bases, leaving 5 bases of the junction unmatched. CDR3 DNA: TGCAGCGTTTGCGGGAGGGGTAGCTCCTACAATGAGCAGTTCTTC. Translated, it gives CSVCGRGSSYNEQFF.

This clone was seen a few times. CDR3: CASSLFGGSYEQYF. In DNA, the CDR3 is TGTGCCAGCAGTTTATTTGGAGGGAGCTACGAGCAGTACTTC. The chain is built from TRBV28 and TRBJ2-7; D might be TRBD2 (6 bases). The CDR3 is made up of 14 amino acids. CDR1 and CDR2 (germline): MDHEN, SYDVKM. The germline V and J ends were trimmed by 1 base and 3 bases, with 10 bases remaining between them.

The chain combines TRBV29-1 with TRBJ2-3; D not certain. The CDR3 runs to 15 residues. The V end was cut by 2 bases, the J end by 0 bases, with 12 bases between. The germline gives CDR1 SQVTM, CDR2 ANQGSEA. Here the CDR3 reads CSVERSHTSTDTQYF. CDR3 coding DNA: TGCAGCGTTGAACGTTCCCACACTAGCACAGATACGCAGTATTTT.